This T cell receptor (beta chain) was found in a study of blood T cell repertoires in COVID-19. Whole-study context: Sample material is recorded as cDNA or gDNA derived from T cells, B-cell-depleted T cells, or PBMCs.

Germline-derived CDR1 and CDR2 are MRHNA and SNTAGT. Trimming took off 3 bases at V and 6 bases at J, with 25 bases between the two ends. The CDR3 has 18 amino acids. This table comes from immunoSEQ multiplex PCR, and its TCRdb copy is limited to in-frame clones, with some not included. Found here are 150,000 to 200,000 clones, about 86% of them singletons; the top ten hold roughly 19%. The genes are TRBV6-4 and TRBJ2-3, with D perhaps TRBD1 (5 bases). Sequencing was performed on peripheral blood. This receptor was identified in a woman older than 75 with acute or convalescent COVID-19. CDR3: CASSDTLIQDKNEDTQYF. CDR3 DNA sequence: TGTGCCAGCAGTGATACACTTATACAGGACAAAAATGAGGATACGCAGTATTTT.